This TCR beta chain came from a study of blood T cells in healthy people across ages. The study's findings and limits: Long-lived donors had more naive CD4+ cells and higher diversity than aged donors.

Next came a second PCR, run for roughly 6 to 11 cycles, which used a sample-barcoded 5' primer along with a J-beta primer mix. Every molecule of cDNA carried a tag from a template-switch adaptor with 12 random nucleotides. The study obtained at least 2.5 million CDR3-containing paired-end reads from every sample. Each CDR3 protein is one row after TCRdb ran MiXCR on the 5' RACE reads. The sample lists nearly 1 million distinct CDR3 sequences; roughly 51% were seen once. This clonotype has just a few counts. Antigen specificity is unknown. Germline CDR1 and CDR2: SEHNR and FQNEAQ (reference sequence). Germline trimming cut 3 bases from V and 7 bases from J; bases unmatched to any gene: 7. CDR3 length equals 14 residues. A minimum of 6.5 million PBMCs was isolated per sample.

Sequencing was carried out using blood. The chain is built from TRBV7-9 and TRBJ2-3; 7 positions match TRBD2. The TCR sequence derives from a woman aged 55-70 years in good health. In DNA form, the CDR3 reads TGTGCCAGCAGCTTGGGGGGACTATCAAATACGCAGTATTTT. Translated, it gives CASSLGGLSNTQYF.